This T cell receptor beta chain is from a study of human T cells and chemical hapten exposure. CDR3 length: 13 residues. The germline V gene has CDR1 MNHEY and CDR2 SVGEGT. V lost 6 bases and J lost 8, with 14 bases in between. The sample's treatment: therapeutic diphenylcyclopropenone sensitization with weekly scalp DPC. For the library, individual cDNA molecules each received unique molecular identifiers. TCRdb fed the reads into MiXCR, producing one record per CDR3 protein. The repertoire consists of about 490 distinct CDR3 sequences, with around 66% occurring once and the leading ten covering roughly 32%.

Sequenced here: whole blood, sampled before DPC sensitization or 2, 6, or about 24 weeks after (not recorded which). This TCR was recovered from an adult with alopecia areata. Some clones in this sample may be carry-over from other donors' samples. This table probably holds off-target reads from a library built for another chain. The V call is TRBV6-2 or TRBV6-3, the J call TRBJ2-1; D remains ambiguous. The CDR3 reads CASRPVVIDEQFF. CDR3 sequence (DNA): TGTGCCAGCAGGCCCGTGGTTATCGATGAGCAGTTCTTC.